This TCR beta chain was found in a study of blood T cells in healthy people across ages (dated by TCRdb to about 2015). Regarding the complete study: In model experiments, template switching captured roughly one uniquely barcoded TCR beta cDNA molecule for every two T cells. The donors were divided into four age groups: young (average around 15 years), middle-aged (over 35), aged (about 60) and long-lived (roughly 86). Two additional independent replicas of 1 million unique cDNA reads from the same blood draw were analyzed for two donors (one aged 18 to 30 and one aged 80 or older). Age-related changes in TCR beta repertoire diversity were measured in the study by deep sequencing normalized with unique cDNA molecular identifiers. To avoid experimental bias, donors of different ages were distributed randomly across sequencing lanes.

With regard to this clonotype: Its target antigen remains unknown. The sample holds no much larger clone one base away, and base qualities are not on file.

The library was obtained by 5' RACE. Sequencing was carried out with an Illumina HiSeq 2500. A second PCR of roughly 7 to 11 cycles was performed with a sample-barcoded 5' primer and a J-beta primer mix. Each TCR beta cDNA molecule received a unique molecular identifier from a template-switch 5' adaptor carrying 12 random nucleotides. Each sample yielded at least 2.5 million CDR3-containing paired-end reads. First-strand cDNA synthesis was performed from all RNA using the Mint cDNA synthesis kit, with priming by a TRBC-specific oligonucleotide. After uracil-DNA glycosylase treatment, a first 18-cycle PCR used universal primers M1SS and BC2_uni_R on all cDNA. The authors' pipeline ran thus. Each sample was normalized by randomly selecting 1 million high-quality reads, each carrying a distinct molecular identifier. Reads with shared molecular identifiers were discarded instead of being binned into consensus sequences. CDR3 identification, clonotype clustering and error correction used MiTCR with a Q25 quality threshold and the strictest error-elimination algorithm. A nonparametric unseen species model with Euler transformation was used to estimate lower-bound total TCR beta diversity. The public reads were run again by TCRdb, first through fastp at Q25 and then through MiXCR, and only productive beta chains were kept. Each entry is one CDR3 protein sequence, shown with its most common DNA and genes. The V and J calls were determined by TCRdb, not by the authors. Within this sample are over 1.5 million distinct CDR3 sequences, with roughly 50% of them counted one time only. Approximately 2% of the sample comes from the top ten.

Broader findings and caveats from the paper: The CMV infection status of donors was not known, potentially confounding age-related changes in expanded clonotypes. As age increased, observed TCR beta diversity per million T cells dropped in a roughly linear way, and a significant reduction was already evident by age 40. There was a strong correlation between observed TCR beta diversity and the percentage of naive T cells measured by flow cytometry. Estimates of total diversity from one million sequenced T cells were regarded as lower bounds and underestimates. Since profiling was done on bulk unsorted PBMCs, naive and antigen-experienced compartments could not be conclusively compared. The long-lived group showed more naive CD4+ T cells, fewer expanded clones and increased TCR diversity than the aged group, suggesting age selection.

CDR1 and CDR2 were assigned from the germline V gene (reference sequence) as SGHAT and FQDESV. Including cysteine and phenylalanine, the CDR3 has 17 amino acids. The entry retains the CDR3 DNA only, 51 bases that are in frame from base 1. The junction shows trimming of 5 bases on V and 1 base on J, plus 15 bases between the germline ends. The 35 to 40 donors, aged about 6 to 100 years, were systemically healthy Caucasian individuals from Russia. Each donor gave ten milliliters of peripheral blood, collected into EDTA-treated Vacutainer tubes. Ficoll-Paque density-gradient centrifugation was used to isolate PBMCs, with at least 7 million obtained per sample. Trizol reagent was used to extract total RNA from PBMCs, with at least 6 micrograms per sample. Naive CD45RAhigh/CD27high T cell percentages were measured by flow cytometry on a PBMC aliquot from every donor.

Rearrangement joined TRBV11-1 to TRBJ2-6; tentative D gene TRBD1, with 6 bases matching. Sequenced sample: blood. The TCR sequence derives from a woman in her thirties or forties in good health. The sequence in DNA is TGTGCCAGCAGCGTTCAAGGGGGAGCATCTGGGGCCAACGTCCTGACTTTC. This encodes CASSVQGGASGANVLTF. The variable domain in full, with residues beyond the CDR3 obtained from the reference TRBV11-1 and TRBJ2-6 genes, is EAEVAQSPRYKITEKSQAVAFWCDPISGHATLYWYRQILGQGPELLVQFQDESVVDDSQLPKDRFSAERLKGVDSTLKIQPAELGDSAMYLCASSVQGGASGANVLTFGAGSRLTVL.